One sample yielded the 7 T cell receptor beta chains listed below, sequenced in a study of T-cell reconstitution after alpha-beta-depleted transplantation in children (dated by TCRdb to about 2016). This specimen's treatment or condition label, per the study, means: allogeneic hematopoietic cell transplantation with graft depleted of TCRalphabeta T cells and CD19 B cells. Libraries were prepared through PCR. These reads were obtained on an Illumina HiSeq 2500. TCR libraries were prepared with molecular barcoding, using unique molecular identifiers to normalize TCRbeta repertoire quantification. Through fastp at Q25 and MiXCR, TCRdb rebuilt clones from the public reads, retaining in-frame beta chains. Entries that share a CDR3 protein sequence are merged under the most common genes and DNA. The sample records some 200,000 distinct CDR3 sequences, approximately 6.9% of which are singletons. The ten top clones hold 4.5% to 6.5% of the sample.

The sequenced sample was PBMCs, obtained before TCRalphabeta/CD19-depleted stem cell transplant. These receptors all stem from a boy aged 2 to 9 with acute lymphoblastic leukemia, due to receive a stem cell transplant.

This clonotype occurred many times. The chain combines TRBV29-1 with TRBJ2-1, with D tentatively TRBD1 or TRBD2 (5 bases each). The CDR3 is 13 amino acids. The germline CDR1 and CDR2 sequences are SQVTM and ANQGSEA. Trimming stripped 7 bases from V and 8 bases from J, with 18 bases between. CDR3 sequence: CSAERGPGDEQFF. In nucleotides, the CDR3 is TGCAGCGCCGAAAGGGGACCGGGTGATGAGCAGTTCTTC.

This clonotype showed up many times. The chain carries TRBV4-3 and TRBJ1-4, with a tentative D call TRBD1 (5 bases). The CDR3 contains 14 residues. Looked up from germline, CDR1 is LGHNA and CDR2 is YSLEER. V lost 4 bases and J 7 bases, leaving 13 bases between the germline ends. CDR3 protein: CASSPDSVGEKLFF. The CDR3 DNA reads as TGCGCCAGCAGCCCTGACAGTGTAGGTGAAAAACTGTTTTTT.

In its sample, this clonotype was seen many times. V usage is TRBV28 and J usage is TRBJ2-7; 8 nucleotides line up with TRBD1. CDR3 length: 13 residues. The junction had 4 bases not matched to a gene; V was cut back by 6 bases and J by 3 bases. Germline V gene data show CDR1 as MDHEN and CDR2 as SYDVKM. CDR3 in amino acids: CASSPDRGYEQYF. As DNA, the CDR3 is TGTGCCAGCAGCCCAGACAGGGGCTACGAGCAGTACTTC.

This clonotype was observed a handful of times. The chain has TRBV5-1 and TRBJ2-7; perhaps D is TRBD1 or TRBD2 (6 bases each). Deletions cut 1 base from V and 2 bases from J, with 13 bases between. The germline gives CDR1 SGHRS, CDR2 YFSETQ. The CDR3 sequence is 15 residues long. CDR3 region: CASSLSTGRPYEQYF. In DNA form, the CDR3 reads TGCGCCAGCAGCTTGTCAACAGGGAGGCCCTACGAGCAGTACTTC.

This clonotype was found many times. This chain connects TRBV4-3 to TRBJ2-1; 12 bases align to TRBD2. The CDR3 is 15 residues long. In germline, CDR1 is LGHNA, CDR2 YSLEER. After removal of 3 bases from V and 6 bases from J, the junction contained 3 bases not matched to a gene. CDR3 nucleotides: TGCGCCAGCAGCCATTTGACTAGCGGGGGCAATGAGCAGTTCTTC. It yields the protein CASSHLTSGGNEQFF.

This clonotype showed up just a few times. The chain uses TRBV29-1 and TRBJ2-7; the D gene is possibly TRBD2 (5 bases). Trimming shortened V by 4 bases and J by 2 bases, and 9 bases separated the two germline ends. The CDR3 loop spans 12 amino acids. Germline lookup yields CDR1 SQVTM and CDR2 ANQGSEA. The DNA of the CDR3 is TGCAGCGTTGCTGTGGGAGCCTACGAGCAGTACTTC. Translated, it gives CSVAVGAYEQYF.

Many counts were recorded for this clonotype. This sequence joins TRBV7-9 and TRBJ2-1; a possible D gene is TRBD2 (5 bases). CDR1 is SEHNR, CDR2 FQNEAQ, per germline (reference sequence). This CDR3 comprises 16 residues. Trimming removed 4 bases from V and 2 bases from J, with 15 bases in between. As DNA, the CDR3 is TGTGCCAGCAGCTCGCCAACTAGATCCCCCTACAATGAGCAGTTCTTC. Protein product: CASSSPTRSPYNEQFF.